This entry concerns a single TCR beta chain. Its antigen is undetermined. The sample comes from a study of T-cell memory formation after mild COVID-19. Regarding the study as a whole: Cross-reactive memory apparently joined, as some responding clones appeared in pre-infection memory.

The V end was cut by 2 bases, the J end by 13 bases, with 13 bases between. CDR3 length: 12 amino acids. Germline V gene lookup returns CDR1 SGHTA and CDR2 FQGNSA. TCRdb re-called the 5' RACE reads through MiXCR, storing one row per CDR3 protein. The data show 250,000 to 350,000 distinct CDR3 sequences, around 16% seen once. Sequenced input: PBMCs or a T cell subset sorted from them (not recorded which). The TCR originated in a man younger than 35 who had mild COVID-19 (a few samples of this study predate the infection). Cell type and time point are not known. V gene TRBV7-2 combines with J gene TRBJ2-3; D is unclear. The CDR3 loop reads CASSLQQTSEYF. CDR3 in DNA: TGTGCCAGCAGCTTACAACAGACATCAGAGTATTTT.